This T cell receptor (beta chain) was obtained from a study of cytomegalovirus exposure and HLA in healthy donors. Whole-study findings and limits: V- and J-gene trimming of TCR beta was linked (in a later analysis) to a missense DCLRE1C variant. Researchers counted around 160 TCR beta chains as cytomegalovirus-associated.

V lost 2 bases to trimming and J lost 5 bases; unmatched junction nucleotides: 5. The CDR3 extends over 15 amino acids. CDR1 SGHTA and CDR2 FQGTGA come from the germline V gene. Regarding this clone: Antigen specificity is unknown.

PCR amplification relied on 60 Vbeta primers (plus 13 Jbeta primers). The protocol was immunoSEQ multiplex PCR, while the TCRdb copy is restricted to in-frame clones and leaves out a portion. The table includes approximately 140,000 clones, around 60% detected once. The rearrangement joins TRBV7-3 to TRBJ2-5; 10 nucleotides match TRBD1. This sequence was found in a woman in her sixties or seventies in good health and CMV-seropositive. Sequencing was carried out using PBMCs. CDR3 coding DNA: TGTGCCAGCAGCTTACGTCCGGGACAGGGGGAGACCCAGTACTTC. Translating gives CASSLRPGQGETQYF.